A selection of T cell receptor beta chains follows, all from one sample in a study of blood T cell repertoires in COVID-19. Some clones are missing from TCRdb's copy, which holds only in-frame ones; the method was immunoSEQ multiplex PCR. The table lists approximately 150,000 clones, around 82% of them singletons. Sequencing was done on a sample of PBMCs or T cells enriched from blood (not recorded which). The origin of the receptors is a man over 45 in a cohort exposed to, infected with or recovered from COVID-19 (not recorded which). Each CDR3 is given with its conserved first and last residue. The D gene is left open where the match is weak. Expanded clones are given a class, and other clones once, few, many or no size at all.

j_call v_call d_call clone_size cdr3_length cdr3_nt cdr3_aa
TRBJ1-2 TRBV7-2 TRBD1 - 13 TGTGCCAGCAGTACCCGGACAGGGGACGGCTACACCTTC CASSTRTGDGYTF
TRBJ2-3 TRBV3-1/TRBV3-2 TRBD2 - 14 TGTGCCAGGAGGCTAGCGGGAAGAACAGATACGCAGTATTTT CARRLAGRTDTQYF
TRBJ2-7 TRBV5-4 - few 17 TGTGCCAGCAGCTCCAAACCCTCCGGACAGCGCTCCTACGAGCAGTACTTC CASSSKPSGQRSYEQYF
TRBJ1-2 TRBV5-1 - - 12 TGCGCCAGCAGATCAGGGAAGGCTGGCTACACCTTC CASRSGKAGYTF
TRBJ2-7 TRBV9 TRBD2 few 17 TGTGCCAGCAGCTCGGGACTAGCGGGATTAAGGCCCTACGAGCAGTACTTC CASSSGLAGLRPYEQYF
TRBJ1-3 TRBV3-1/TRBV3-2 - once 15 TGTGCCAGCAGCGATATAGGGGGCTCTGGAAACACCATATATTTT CASSDIGGSGNTIYF
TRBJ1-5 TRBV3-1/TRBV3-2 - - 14 TGTGCCAGCAGCCAAGAGGGAGGGAGGCAGCCCCAGCATTTT CASSQEGGRQPQHF
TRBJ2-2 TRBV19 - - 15 TGTGCCAGTAGTAGGAGGGGCCTAAACACCGGGGAGCTGTTTTTT CASSRRGLNTGELFF
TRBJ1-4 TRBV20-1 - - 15 TGCAGTGCTAGTGTGAACCCAGGCCTTAATGAAAAACTGTTTTTT CSASVNPGLNEKLFF
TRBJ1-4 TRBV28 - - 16 TGTGCCAGCATCGATAAGATGGGGCCGGGTAATGAAAAACTGTTTTTT CASIDKMGPGNEKLFF
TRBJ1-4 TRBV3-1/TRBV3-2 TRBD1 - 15 TGTGCCAGCAGCCCCCCGGGACAGGGGTTTGAGAAACTGTTTTTT CASSPPGQGFEKLFF
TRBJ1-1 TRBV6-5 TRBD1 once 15 TGTGCCAGCAGGTTGCCGGGACAGTCGAACACTGAAGCTTTCTTT CASRLPGQSNTEAFF
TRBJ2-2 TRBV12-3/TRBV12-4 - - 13 TGTGCCAGCAGGAGGGTTGACACCGGGGAGCTGTTTTTT CASRRVDTGELFF
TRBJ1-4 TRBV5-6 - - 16 TGTGCCAGCAGCTGGGACTCCTGGTACACTAATGAAAAACTGTTTTTT CASSWDSWYTNEKLFF
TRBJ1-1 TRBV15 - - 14 TGTGCCACCAGCGGGCTTAAGACGAACACTGAAGCTTTCTTT CATSGLKTNTEAFF
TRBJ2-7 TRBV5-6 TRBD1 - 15 TGTGCCAGCAGCTTGGTGGGGACAGGGTACGACGAGCAGTACTTC CASSLVGTGYDEQYF
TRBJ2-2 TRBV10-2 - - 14 TGCGCCAGCAGCCTACAGGGAGTCACCGGGGAGCTGTTTTTT CASSLQGVTGELFF
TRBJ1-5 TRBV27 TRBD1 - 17 TGTGCCAGCAGTCCCCGACAGGGGGATCATAGCAATCAGCCCCAGCATTTT CASSPRQGDHSNQPQHF
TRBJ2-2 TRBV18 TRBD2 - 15 TGTGCCAGCTCACCGAGCGGGAGCGGCACCGGGGAGCTGTTTTTT CASSPSGSGTGELFF
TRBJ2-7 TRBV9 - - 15 TGTGCCAGCAGCCTCACCCTTGGGACATCCTACGAGCAGTACTTC CASSLTLGTSYEQYF
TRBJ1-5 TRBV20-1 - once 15 TGCAGTGCTAGTACATCCCCCACCCGCAATCAGCCCCAGCATTTT CSASTSPTRNQPQHF
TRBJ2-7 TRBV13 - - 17 TGTGCCAGCAGCACCCACCCTCAGACAGATTACTCCTACGAGCAGTACTTC CASSTHPQTDYSYEQYF
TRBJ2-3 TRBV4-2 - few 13 TGTGCCAGCAGCCAAGCGGGCACAGATACGCAGTATTTT CASSQAGTDTQYF
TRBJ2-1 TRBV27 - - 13 TGTGCCAGCAGTTTGTACGGTTACAATGAGCAGTTCTTC CASSLYGYNEQFF